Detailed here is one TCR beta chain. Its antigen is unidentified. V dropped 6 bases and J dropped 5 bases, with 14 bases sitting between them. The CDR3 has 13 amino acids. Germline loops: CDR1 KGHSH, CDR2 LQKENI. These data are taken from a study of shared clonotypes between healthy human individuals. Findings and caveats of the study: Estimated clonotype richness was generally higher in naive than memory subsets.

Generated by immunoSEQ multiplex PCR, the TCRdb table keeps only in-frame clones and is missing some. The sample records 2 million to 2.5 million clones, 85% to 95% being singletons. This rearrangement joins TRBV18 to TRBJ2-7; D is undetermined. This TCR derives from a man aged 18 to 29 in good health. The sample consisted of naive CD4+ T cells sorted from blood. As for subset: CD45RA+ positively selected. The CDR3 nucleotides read TGTGCCAGCTCCCACAAGGATTTTGACGAGCAGTACTTC. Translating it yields CASSHKDFDEQYF.